The 20 T cell receptor beta chains below were found in one sample sequenced in a study of T cell changes during pregnancy in multiple sclerosis. Method: immunoSEQ multiplex PCR; TCRdb's copy keeps in-frame clones and lacks some. The data show 90,000 to 95,000 clones, under 95% seen once. The source was peripheral blood, collected before pregnancy. These receptors all stem from a female donor with multiple sclerosis, enrolled in a pregnancy study.

The chain carries TRBV2 and TRBJ1-2, with D unclear. V lost 5 bases to trimming and J lost 5 bases, with 18 bases between them. The CDR3 has 15 residues. Germline V gives CDR1 SNHLY, CDR2 FYNNEI. CDR3 nucleotides: TGTGCCAGCAGTCCCGGACGGGGAAGATCTTATGGCTACACCTTC. It codes for CASSPGRGRSYGYTF.

The CDR3 bases are TGTGCCAGCAGCTTAAAGGGGGGACAGGGCGTCGGGGAGCTGTTTTTT. It specifies CASSLKGGQGVGELFF. The V gene is TRBV7-3, the J gene TRBJ2-2; 9 bases agree with TRBD1. CDR1 is SGHTA, CDR2 FQGTGA, per germline. The CDR3 consists of 16 residues. V lost 1 base and J lost 7; bases outside the gene matches: 7.

CDR3 in amino acids: CASSMDGGTGELFF. Written as DNA, the CDR3 is TGCGCCAGCAGCATGGATGGCGGCACCGGGGAGCTGTTTTTT. V is TRBV5-1 and J is TRBJ2-2; the D is unclear. Germline V gene data show CDR1 as SGHRS and CDR2 as YFSETQ. Between the trimmed V and J ends, which lost 4 bases and 4 bases, there was a span of 11 bases. The CDR3 contains 14 residues.

The J gene is TRBJ1-2, the V gene TRBV18; D not certain. The germline V and J ends were trimmed by 0 bases and 8 bases, with 16 bases remaining between them. Germline V CDR1 and CDR2: KGHSH, LQKENI. The CDR3 is 15 amino acids. The CDR3 spells CASSPPTKGVDGYTF. DNA for the CDR3: TGTGCCAGCTCACCACCGACCAAGGGAGTAGACGGCTACACCTTC.

This clone has a single count. The chain joins TRBV7-6 to TRBJ1-3; D gene uncertain. The CDR3 runs 15 residues. Trimming took off 2 bases at V and 4 bases at J, with 12 bases between the two ends. Germline V CDR1 and CDR2: SGHVS, FNYEAQ. CDR3 coding DNA: TGTGCCAGCAGCTTAAAGGGAGCACTCGGAAACACCATATATTTT. Translated, it gives CASSLKGALGNTIYF.

This rearrangement joins TRBV15 to TRBJ1-1; a weak D match, TRBD1 (6 bases). Germline V lookup: CDR1 LNHNV, CDR2 YYDKDF (reference sequence). This CDR3 has 13 residues. V lost 4 bases and J lost 1, with 7 bases in between. The CDR3 loop is CATSNRENTEAFF. The CDR3 region has the DNA TGTGCCACCAGCAACAGGGAGAACACTGAAGCTTTCTTT.

The J gene is TRBJ2-5, the V gene TRBV4-3; possible D gene TRBD2, 7 bases. The CDR3 sequence is 18 residues long. Germline CDR1 LGHNA, CDR2 YSLEER. V was pared by 0 bases and J by 5 bases, with 22 bases between. CDR3 in amino acids: CASSQDAPTWGGHETQYF. The CDR3, as DNA: TGCGCCAGCAGCCAAGATGCTCCGACGTGGGGGGGCCATGAGACCCAGTACTTC.

V gene TRBV5-4 combines with J gene TRBJ2-2; D might be TRBD2 (6 bases). Germline-derived CDR1 and CDR2 are SGHNT and YYREEE (reference sequence). The CDR3 is made up of 16 amino acids. The V and J ends lost 5 bases and 0 bases respectively, with 14 bases between them. The CDR3 DNA is TGTGCCAGCAGGGGGGGTCTAGAGACGAACACCGGGGAGCTGTTTTTT. The encoded protein is CASRGGLETNTGELFF.

The rearrangement uses TRBV18 and TRBJ1-1; tentative D call: TRBD1 (6 bases). V was clipped by 4 bases and J by 11 bases, with 20 bases between them. The germline CDR1 and CDR2 sequences are KGHSH and LQKENI. This CDR3 is built from 14 residues. CDR3 loop: CASSLRTDDRLAFF. The CDR3 DNA sequence: TGTGCCAGCTCACTTCGGACAGATGACCGTCTTGCTTTCTTT.

The rearrangement joins TRBV14 to TRBJ2-1; 8 bases align to TRBD1. The CDR3 runs to 17 residues. With 1 base clipped from V and 3 bases from J, the junction kept 8 bases outside the gene matches. Germline assignment: CDR1 SGHDN and CDR2 FVKESK. CDR3 sequence reads: CASSQVIEDRVYNEQFF. The CDR3 nucleotides read TGTGCCAGCAGCCAAGTAATCGAGGACAGGGTCTACAATGAGCAGTTCTTC.

V and J are TRBV7-8 and TRBJ1-2, with 8 bases fitting TRBD1. Germline V gives CDR1 SGHVS, CDR2 FQNEAQ. Losses at the gene ends were 11 bases for V and 4 bases for J; bases not matched to a gene: 9. CDR3 length equals 13 residues. The CDR3 sequence is CAGGAGGPYGYTF. The CDR3 DNA is TGTGCCGGAGGGGCAGGGGGCCCCTATGGCTACACCTTC. The variable domain in full, with the rest retrieved from reference TRBV7-8 and TRBJ1-2, is GAGVSQSPRYKVAKRGQDVALRCDPISGHVSLFWYQQALGQGPEFLTYFQNEAQLDKSGLPSDRFFAERPEGSVSTLKIQRTQQEDSAVYLCAGGAGGPYGYTFGSGTRLTVV.

CDR3 bases: TGTGCCAGCAGCTTAGGCGGCGGGAGGGCCCCCAATGAGCAGTTCTTC. Amino acid sequence: CASSLGGGRAPNEQFF. J is TRBJ2-1 and V is TRBV7-9; 9 nucleotides align to TRBD2. The ends lost 1 base at V and 6 bases at J; junction bases unmatched: 7. The CDR3 runs 16 residues. Germline V gene sequence: CDR1 SEHNR, CDR2 FQNEAQ (reference sequence).

The genes are TRBV7-2 and TRBJ1-2; maybe TRBD1 (5 bases). The V gene's germline CDR1 is SGHTA and CDR2 FQGNSA. The V and J ends lost 4 bases and 8 bases respectively, with 17 bases between them. CDR3 length: 14 amino acids. CDR3 protein: CASSSGGGGGGYTF. The CDR3, as DNA: TGTGCCAGCAGCTCCGGCGGCGGGGGGGGAGGCTACACCTTC.

V is TRBV7-9 and J is TRBJ2-3, with 7 positions matching TRBD1. Germline V gives CDR1 SEHNR, CDR2 FQNEAQ (reference sequence). CDR3 length: 14 residues. Unmatched junction bases numbered 3, after V lost 5 bases and J lost 1 base. DNA for the CDR3: TGTGCCAGCAGCCCCGGGACAGGCACAGATACGCAGTATTTT. Protein: CASSPGTGTDTQYF.

The chain links TRBV5-6 to TRBJ1-3, with D uncertain. CDR3 length equals 15 residues. Germline CDR1 and CDR2: SGHDT and YYEEEE. Trimming pared 4 bases from V and 0 bases from J, leaving 11 bases between. As DNA, the CDR3 is TGTGCCAGCAGCCCGGGTGCCAACTCTGGAAACACCATATATTTT. Translating it yields CASSPGANSGNTIYF.

The V and J genes are TRBV7-8 and TRBJ2-3, with 7 bases lining up with TRBD2. With V trimmed by 2 bases and J by 2 bases, 7 bases remained unmatched. The germline V gene has CDR1 SGHVS and CDR2 FQNEAQ. The CDR3 totals 16 residues. The CDR3 here is CASSLSGAGATDTQYF. The CDR3 DNA reads as TGTGCCAGCAGCTTAAGCGGGGCCGGGGCCACAGATACGCAGTATTTT.

The chain couples TRBV29-1 to TRBJ2-7; the D is unclear. Trimming removed 5 bases at V and 1 base at J, with 15 bases between. Germline V gives CDR1 SQVTM, CDR2 ANQGSEA. This CDR3 has 14 amino acids. The CDR3 protein is CSVHSAQNSYEQYF. The CDR3, as DNA: TGCAGCGTTCATAGTGCACAGAATTCCTACGAGCAGTACTTC.

The J gene is TRBJ2-6, the V gene TRBV7-6, with TRBD1 matching over 8 bases. CDR1 SGHVS and CDR2 FNYEAQ come from the germline V gene. The CDR3 runs to 17 residues. V was pared by 4 bases and J by 0 bases, with 5 bases of the junction left unmatched. Written as DNA, the CDR3 is TGTGCCAGCAGCTGGGGACAGGTTTCCTCTGGGGCCAACGTCCTGACTTTC. Protein: CASSWGQVSSGANVLTF.

This chain uses TRBV6-5 with TRBJ1-3, with TRBD1 matching over 9 bases. CDR3 length: 14 amino acids. V shed 5 bases, J shed 9 bases, and the junction held 8 bases outside the gene matches. Germline CDR1 reads MNHEY; CDR2 reads SVGAGI. Written as DNA, the CDR3 is TGTGCCAGCAGTCCACAGGGGGCCCGCGGCACCATATATTTT. Protein sequence: CASSPQGARGTIYF.

The chain combines TRBV29-1 with TRBJ2-7, with D perhaps matching TRBD2 (5 bases). Germline CDR1 and CDR2: SQVTM and ANQGSEA. Trimming pared 5 bases from V and 0 bases from J, leaving 8 bases between. CDR3 length: 12 amino acids. CDR3 nucleotides: TGCAGCGTTTGGACTCTCTCCTACGAGCAGTACTTC. Encoded protein: CSVWTLSYEQYF.